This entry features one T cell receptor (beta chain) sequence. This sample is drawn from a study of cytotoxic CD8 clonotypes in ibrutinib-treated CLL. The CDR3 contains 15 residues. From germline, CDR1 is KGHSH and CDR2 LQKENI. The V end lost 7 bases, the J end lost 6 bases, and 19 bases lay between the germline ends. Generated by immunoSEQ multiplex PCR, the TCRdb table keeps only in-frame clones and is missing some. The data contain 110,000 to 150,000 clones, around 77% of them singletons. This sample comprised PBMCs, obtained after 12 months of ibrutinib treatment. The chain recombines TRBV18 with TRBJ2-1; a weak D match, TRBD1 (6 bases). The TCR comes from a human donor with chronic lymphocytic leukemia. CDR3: CASLIQGTALNEQFF. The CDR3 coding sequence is TGTGCCAGCTTGATTCAGGGGACGGCTCTCAATGAGCAGTTCTTC.